The rows below give T cell receptor beta chains drawn from one sample of a study of T cells after yellow fever vaccination. TCRdb processed the 5' RACE reads anew with MiXCR; each CDR3 protein has one entry. The table lists around 230,000 distinct CDR3 sequences, about 7% of them singletons. Material: CD4+ T cells sorted from PBMCs, obtained on the day of the yellow fever booster vaccination. The receptor source for this set is a man aged 30 to 45 who received the YFV17D yellow fever vaccine. The conserved cysteine and the conserved F or W are not part of the CDR3 here. Fields, in order: V gene, CDR3 protein.

v_call: TRBV4-3
cdr3_aa: ASSQDRWDPLLGNEQF

v_call: TRBV29-1
cdr3_aa: SVATEQETQY

v_call: TRBV9
cdr3_aa: ASSRLPGGNTIY

v_call: TRBV20-1
cdr3_aa: SARKTSGSPDTQY

v_call: TRBV20-1
cdr3_aa: SARNEQF

v_call: TRBV29-1
cdr3_aa: SVPHPSTETQY

v_call: TRBV5-4
cdr3_aa: ASSSGQGTYTDTQY

v_call: TRBV11-2
cdr3_aa: ASSSPIRDEQY

v_call: TRBV5-1
cdr3_aa: ASKGPLVDTSYEQY

v_call: TRBV29-1
cdr3_aa: SVDGGTDTQY

v_call: TRBV21-1
cdr3_aa: ASSAPGLAAPGAYEQY

v_call: TRBV20-1
cdr3_aa: SASGGRETQY

v_call: TRBV20-1
cdr3_aa: SARDRNTSGRAWGNNEQF

v_call: TRBV7-6
cdr3_aa: ASSLYSQETQY

v_call: TRBV10-3
cdr3_aa: ATVAHNEQF

v_call: TRBV7-2
cdr3_aa: ASSLRWGLAYNEQF

v_call: TRBV9
cdr3_aa: ASSTPGSGRPNEQF

v_call: TRBV13
cdr3_aa: ASSWRGAASGNTIY

v_call: TRBV5-1
cdr3_aa: ASSLESNTGELF

v_call: TRBV29-1
cdr3_aa: SVEDSGARYNEQF

v_call: TRBV20-1
cdr3_aa: SAPDLRGNTIY

v_call: TRBV6-5
cdr3_aa: ASSYKLEGLAFGANVLT

v_call: TRBV5-6
cdr3_aa: ASSFRGTRPFSSTDTQY

v_call: TRBV5-1
cdr3_aa: ASSVAGNTGELF

v_call: TRBV7-2
cdr3_aa: ASSPIIRGSSYNEQF

v_call: TRBV9
cdr3_aa: ASSVEGWEGDEQY

v_call: TRBV28
cdr3_aa: ASSSGQFEAF

v_call: TRBV7-2
cdr3_aa: ASSFGRAGSGELF

v_call: TRBV20-1
cdr3_aa: SAIASGRILGHEQY

v_call: TRBV21-1
cdr3_aa: ASRLVLTLAPRLDEQF

v_call: TRBV12-3/TRBV12-4
cdr3_aa: ASSTSHSLDEQY

v_call: TRBV5-1
cdr3_aa: ASSSPRTGGYEQY

v_call: TRBV20-1
cdr3_aa: SARGQAGHTDTQY

v_call: TRBV6-5
cdr3_aa: ASSYSLQEHWAGELF

v_call: TRBV7-8
cdr3_aa: ASSETRGLPNEKLF

v_call: TRBV28
cdr3_aa: ASSSGTRGYQPQH

v_call: TRBV3-1
cdr3_aa: ASSPRGRHEQY

v_call: TRBV6-1
cdr3_aa: ASREYSNQPQH

v_call: TRBV29-1
cdr3_aa: SVAAGQEETQY

v_call: TRBV5-1
cdr3_aa: ASRSAGVSTDTQY

v_call: TRBV4-3
cdr3_aa: ASSQGQRGFEAF

v_call: TRBV5-6
cdr3_aa: ASSSETYRIFSSYEQY

v_call: TRBV12-3/TRBV12-4
cdr3_aa: ASSPSGGAYEQY

v_call: TRBV5-4
cdr3_aa: ASSYPDRATDTQY

v_call: TRBV20-1
cdr3_aa: SAQRASGNTGELF

v_call: TRBV12-3/TRBV12-4
cdr3_aa: ASSLLQKMINTGELF

v_call: TRBV7-8
cdr3_aa: ASSFGLAGGRELF

v_call: TRBV3-1
cdr3_aa: ASSQTVYNEQF

v_call: TRBV2
cdr3_aa: ASSDKGQGSDTQY

v_call: TRBV15
cdr3_aa: ATSRDRKTSSYNSPLH

v_call: TRBV7-2
cdr3_aa: ASGFRVETQY

v_call: TRBV12-3/TRBV12-4
cdr3_aa: ASSLGGRGRETQY

v_call: TRBV5-1
cdr3_aa: ASSLTGTSGQETQY

v_call: TRBV5-1
cdr3_aa: ASSLDGTVGTDTQY